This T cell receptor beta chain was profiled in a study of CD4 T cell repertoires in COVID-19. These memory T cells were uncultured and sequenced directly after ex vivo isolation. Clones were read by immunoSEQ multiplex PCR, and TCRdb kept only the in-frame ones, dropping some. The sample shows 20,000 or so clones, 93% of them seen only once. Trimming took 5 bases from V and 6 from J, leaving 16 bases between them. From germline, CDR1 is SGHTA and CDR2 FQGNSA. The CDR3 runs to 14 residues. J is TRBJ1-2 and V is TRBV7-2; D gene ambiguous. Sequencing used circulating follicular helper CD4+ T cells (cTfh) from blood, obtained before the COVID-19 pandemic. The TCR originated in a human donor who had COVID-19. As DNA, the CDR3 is TGTGCCAGCAGCCCCCGGCCGGGGAAGGATGGCTACACCTTC. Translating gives CASSPRPGKDGYTF.